Following are 22 T cell receptor beta chains from one sample sequenced in a study of T cell responses to AZD1222 COVID-19 vaccine. Clones were sequenced by immunoSEQ multiplex PCR, and TCRdb holds only the in-frame ones, with some missing. The repertoire holds under 150,000 clones, with around nine tenths as singletons. The sample in question was peripheral blood, obtained on day 0 of AZD1222 vaccination. Source of these receptors: an adult in good health.

The table lists this clone with a count of one. The chain joins TRBV15 to TRBJ2-5; 7 bases fit TRBD2. V lost 0 bases and J lost 3; bases outside the gene matches: 7. In germline, CDR1 is LNHNV, CDR2 YYDKDF (reference sequence). The CDR3 sequence is 16 residues long. CDR3 DNA: TGTGCCACCAGCAGAGAAATAACTAGCGTAGAAGAGACCCAGTACTTC. This gives the protein CATSREITSVEETQYF.

The chain links TRBV19 to TRBJ1-5; D uncertain. This CDR3 is 12 amino acids long. V was pared by 7 bases and J by 7 bases, with 11 bases between. Germline values: CDR1 LNHDA, CDR2 SQIVND (reference sequence). The CDR3 loop is CASKRLGQPQHF. CDR3 DNA sequence: TGTGCCAGTAAAAGGTTGGGACAGCCCCAGCATTTT.

The chain links TRBV14 to TRBJ2-5; D remains ambiguous. This CDR3 comprises 13 residues. Germline V gene sequence: CDR1 SGHDN, CDR2 FVKESK. The germline V and J ends were trimmed by 1 base and 7 bases, with 10 bases remaining between them. CDR3 sequence (DNA): TGTGCCAGCAGCCAAGTCGGAGCCGGGACCCAGTACTTC. This sequence encodes CASSQVGAGTQYF.

The chain carries TRBV27 and TRBJ1-4; D unclear. CDR1 is MNHEY and CDR2 is SMNVEV in the germline V gene (reference sequence). This CDR3 comprises 13 residues. V was shortened by 6 bases and J by 0 bases, with 5 bases between the two germline ends. The CDR3 nucleotides read TGTGCCAGCAGACCGTCAACTAATGAAAAACTGTTTTTT. Encoded protein: CASRPSTNEKLFF.

The gene calls are TRBV24-1 and TRBJ1-1, with a possible D match to TRBD1 (5 bases). The V gene lost 6 bases and the J gene lost 2 bases, with 9 bases spanning the gap. Germline V gene sequence: CDR1 KGHDR, CDR2 SFDVKD. The CDR3 length is 13 residues. CDR3 DNA sequence: TGTGCCACCAGTCAGGGAAGAAACACTGAAGCTTTCTTT. This gives the protein CATSQGRNTEAFF.

The genes are TRBV7-2 and TRBJ2-1; weak D call: TRBD2 (6 bases). The V and J ends lost 4 bases and 4 bases respectively, with 14 bases between them. The CDR3 has 15 residues. The V gene's germline CDR1 is SGHTA and CDR2 FQGNSA. CDR3 coding DNA: TGTGCCAGCAGCTACCGGGACTCGTCATACAATGAGCAGTTCTTC. Amino acid sequence: CASSYRDSSYNEQFF.

This clone came up a few times. The chain recombines TRBV4-3 with TRBJ2-2; 10 nucleotides line up with TRBD1. CDR3 size: 16 residues. V lost 3 bases, J lost 6 bases, and 7 bases stayed unmatched. Germline assignment: CDR1 LGHNA and CDR2 YSLEER. The DNA for the CDR3 is TGCGCCAGCAGCCATATACCGGGACAGGGGCCCGGGGAGCTGTTTTTT. It encodes CASSHIPGQGPGELFF.

V gene TRBV28 combines with J gene TRBJ2-7, with D uncertain. V lost 6 bases to trimming and J lost 4 bases, with 10 bases between them. The CDR3 contains 12 residues. Germline CDR1 reads MDHEN; CDR2 reads SYDVKM. CDR3 nucleotide sequence: TGTGCCAGCAGCTCTCAGTGGTACGAGCAGTACTTC. It translates to CASSSQWYEQYF.

The chain uses TRBV27 and TRBJ2-1, with D perhaps TRBD2 (5 bases). Deletions cut 3 bases from V and 0 bases from J, with 12 bases between. Germline V lookup: CDR1 MNHEY, CDR2 SMNVEV (reference sequence). The CDR3 is 16 residues long. For the CDR3, the DNA is TGTGCCAGCAGTTTCGGAGGCCCTAGCTCCTACAATGAGCAGTTCTTC. It is translated as CASSFGGPSSYNEQFF.

The V and J genes are TRBV7-2 and TRBJ2-1; D is uncertain. Between the trimmed V and J ends, which lost 6 bases and 9 bases, there was a span of 15 bases. Germline values: CDR1 SGHTA, CDR2 FQGNSA. The CDR3 totals 13 residues. The CDR3 DNA follows: TGTGCCAGCAGGACCCCTGTCCTGGTTGAGCAGTTCTTC. As protein: CASRTPVLVEQFF. The entire variable domain, with the rest obtained from reference TRBV7-2 and TRBJ2-1, is as follows: GAGVSQSPSNKVTEKGKDVELRCDPISGHTALYWYRQSLGQGLEFLIYFQGNSAPDKSGLPSDRFSAERTGGSVSTLTIQRTQQEDSAVYLCASRTPVLVEQFFGPGTRLTVL.

The gene calls are TRBV30 and TRBJ1-6, with D perhaps matching TRBD1 (5 bases). There are 16 residues in the CDR3. Germline loops: CDR1 GTSNPN, CDR2 SVGIG (reference sequence). V was trimmed by 6 bases and J by 10 bases, leaving 25 bases between them. The CDR3, as DNA: TGTGCCTGCAACCAGTGGAGAGGGGTGGATGGATCACCCCTCCACTTT. It translates to CACNQWRGVDGSPLHF.

This chain joins TRBV6-6 and TRBJ2-7; no clear D. This CDR3 region has 15 residues. The germline CDR1 and CDR2 sequences are MNHNY and SVGAGI (reference sequence). Deletions cut 5 bases from V and 3 bases from J, with 17 bases between. The chain's CDR3 is CASSQDKSPNYEQYF. In nucleotides, the CDR3 is TGTGCCAGCAGTCAAGATAAGAGCCCTAACTACGAGCAGTACTTC.

The chain employs TRBV6-1 and TRBJ1-2; D unclear. Looked up from germline, CDR1 is MNHNS and CDR2 is SASEGT. The CDR3 consists of 13 residues. Trimming left V 7 bases short and J 6 bases short, with 15 bases between. CDR3 in amino acids: CASTRGLTDGYTF. CDR3 in DNA: TGTGCCAGCACCCGAGGACTGACTGATGGCTACACCTTC.

The sample holds one count of this clone. The chain couples TRBV12-3 or TRBV12-4 to TRBJ1-1; D is possibly TRBD1 (6 bases). CDR3 length: 11 residues. The V end lost 7 bases, the J end lost 7 bases, and 10 bases lay between the germline ends. This chain's CDR3 is CASIVTGEAFF. The CDR3 bases are TGTGCCAGCATCGTGACAGGTGAAGCTTTCTTT.

A few counts support this clone. This CDR3 is also generated by other DNA sequences in the sample. This chain uses TRBV29-1 with TRBJ2-5; perhaps TRBD1 as D (5 bases). This CDR3 has 12 amino acids. Germline V gene data show CDR1 as SQVTM and CDR2 as ANQGSEA. The ends were cut back, 3 bases at V and 2 bases at J, with 7 bases in the middle. CDR3 in DNA: TGCAGCGTTGACAGGGCTCAAGAGACCCAGTACTTC. It specifies CSVDRAQETQYF.

The V and J genes are TRBV7-9 and TRBJ1-2, with D perhaps TRBD1 (5 bases). The V gene's germline CDR1 is SEHNR and CDR2 FQNEAQ (reference sequence). The ends were cut back, 5 bases at V and 13 bases at J, with 20 bases in the middle. This CDR3 is built from 13 residues. In DNA form, the CDR3 reads TGTGCCAGCAGCCGACGCGTACAGACAGTGTGCACCTTC. It codes for CASSRRVQTVCTF.

The V call is TRBV2, the J call TRBJ2-2, with D possibly called TRBD1 or TRBD2 (6 bases each). The CDR3 sequence is 14 residues long. Germline V gives CDR1 SNHLY, CDR2 FYNNEI. The V end lost 6 bases, the J end lost 6 bases, and 14 bases lay between the germline ends. The CDR3 DNA reads TGTGCCAGCAGGGACCTCGGGGGCGCCGGGGAGCTGTTTTTT. It encodes CASRDLGGAGELFF.

This chain links TRBV7-8 with TRBJ1-5, with TRBD1 as a possible D gene (6 bases). CDR1 and CDR2 (germline): SGHVS, FQNEAQ. V lost 5 bases and J 7 bases, leaving 15 bases between the germline ends. The CDR3 has 14 residues. The CDR3 here is CASSQGQKGQPQHF. The CDR3 DNA reads as TGTGCCAGCAGCCAAGGACAGAAAGGGCAGCCCCAGCATTTT.

The chain employs TRBV12-3 or TRBV12-4 and TRBJ1-2; 8 bases match TRBD1. After removal of 4 bases from V and 8 bases from J, the junction contained 6 bases not matched to a gene. The CDR3 runs to 13 residues. The CDR3 region has the DNA TGTGCCAGCAGTTACACAGGGGGGTACGGCTACACCTTC. Translated, it gives CASSYTGGYGYTF.

The gene calls are TRBV24-1 and TRBJ1-2, with 7 bases lining up with TRBD1. The CDR3 is 16 amino acids. CDR1 is KGHDR and CDR2 is SFDVKD in the germline V gene. J was trimmed by 3 bases and V by 4 bases; bases with no gene match: 10. Here the CDR3 reads CATSDSGQVLDYGYTF. The CDR3 nucleotides are TGTGCCACCAGTGACTCCGGACAGGTTCTTGACTATGGCTACACCTTC.

The chain couples TRBV7-3 to TRBJ1-6; D unclear. The CDR3 extends over 12 amino acids. Germline assignment: CDR1 SGHTA and CDR2 FQGTGA. Trimming took 2 bases from V and 16 from J, leaving 12 bases between them. CDR3 loop: CASSLGPGPLHF. The CDR3 coding sequence is TGTGCCAGCAGCTTAGGGCCAGGCCCGCTCCACTTT.

The rearrangement uses TRBV7-2 and TRBJ2-3; TRBD1 matches 7 bases. V gave up 1 base and J gave up 10 bases; unmatched junction bases: 8. CDR1 is SGHTA, CDR2 FQGNSA, per germline. CDR3 length: 14 residues. CDR3 DNA: TGTGCCAGCAGCTTAGAGTTCGGGCAGGGGGCGCAGTATTTT. As protein: CASSLEFGQGAQYF.